Listed below are T cell receptor beta chains from one sample, sequenced in a study of human T cells and chemical hapten exposure. TCRdb recomputed calls from the 5' RACE reads with MiXCR, one row per CDR3 protein. Altogether approximately 110,000 distinct CDR3 sequences are present, around 20% being singletons, with the ten largest covering 2.8%. The receptors derive from a human donor in good health. CDR3s include the opening cysteine and the closing phenylalanine or tryptophan. A D gene is named only where the DNA matches it firmly. Clone size is shown for a subset of rows, as once, few, many or a class of expanded clone.

TRBJ2-3	-	TRBV3-1	-	CASSPHTDTQYF
TRBJ2-7	-	TRBV30	few	CAWNQNYEQYF
TRBJ2-1	-	TRBV6-1	few	CASSEAWDQTSFGEQFF
TRBJ2-1	-	TRBV14	-	CASSLAVSYNEQFF
TRBJ1-1	-	TRBV4-1	few	CASSRSRAGEAFF
TRBJ1-1	-	TRBV5-4	many	CASSSTVNTEAFF
TRBJ2-5	TRBD2	TRBV6-2/TRBV6-3	-	CASSQTSGRETQYF
TRBJ2-7	TRBD1	TRBV7-6	few	CASSSPLGQGWYEQYF
TRBJ1-2	-	TRBV3-1	few	CASSQDSTLPEVYTF
TRBJ2-1	-	TRBV28	-	CASSPVGRRFNNEQFF
TRBJ2-1	-	TRBV28	few	CASSSNNEQFF
TRBJ2-7	-	TRBV6-1	few	CASRAKGYEQYF
TRBJ2-3	-	TRBV7-8	-	CASSLRSGSTDTQYF
TRBJ2-7	TRBD2	TRBV12-3/TRBV12-4	few	CASNPGTSGHEQYF
TRBJ2-3	-	TRBV4-1	once	CASSQDKTVVSDTQYF
TRBJ2-7	-	TRBV7-9	-	CASGQEPHEQYF
TRBJ1-1	-	TRBV28	many	CASSSPGPTTEAFF
TRBJ2-7	TRBD2	TRBV7-8	few	CASSHRTSGGYFPYEQYF
TRBJ2-1	TRBD1	TRBV5-1	-	CASSTGQAYNEQFF
TRBJ2-1	-	TRBV14	-	CASSQAGSNEQFF
TRBJ1-2	TRBD1	TRBV7-9	few	CASSPPQGFGGYTF
TRBJ1-1	TRBD1	TRBV6-5	few	CASSLDRGSTEAFF
TRBJ2-1	-	TRBV6-5	few	CASSADENNEQFF
TRBJ2-4	TRBD1	TRBV10-2	few	CASSGTGNTKNIQYF
TRBJ2-3	-	TRBV6-6	-	CASSYSPGVPEGDTQYF
TRBJ2-7	TRBD2	TRBV6-5	few	CASSYGPSGRENEQYF
TRBJ1-1	TRBD1	TRBV12-3/TRBV12-4	many	CASSSGQGMGDTEAFF
TRBJ1-5	-	TRBV28	-	CASSLSLGHQPQHF
TRBJ2-7	-	TRBV5-1	few	CASSLESGSSLEDF
TRBJ1-5	TRBD1	TRBV6-2/TRBV6-3	few	CASSAWGTAPPADQPQHF
TRBJ1-1	-	TRBV29-1	-	CSVGAVGTNTEAFF
TRBJ2-1	TRBD2	TRBV14	-	CASSFRLAVGDNEQFF
TRBJ2-7	-	TRBV5-5	-	CASSTEDYEQYF
TRBJ2-7	-	TRBV5-4	-	CASSLAEGNVGEQYF
TRBJ1-1	-	TRBV28	few	CASSDRHGTEAFF
TRBJ2-3	-	TRBV7-3	many	CASSLTGGPDTQYF
TRBJ2-5	-	TRBV7-8	-	CASSLAREETQYF
TRBJ2-2	-	TRBV20-1	-	CSARDSRPGKTGELFF
TRBJ1-6	TRBD1	TRBV7-2	many	CASSFTGGGSPLHF
TRBJ1-5	-	TRBV29-1	few	CSVILQGRGQPQHF
TRBJ2-3	-	TRBV18	-	CASSLSPQDTQYF
TRBJ1-3	-	TRBV4-1	few	CASSQGPRDTIYF
TRBJ1-6	-	TRBV4-1	-	CASSRPNSPLHF
TRBJ2-1	-	TRBV2	few	CASSERRQVNNEQFF
TRBJ2-1	-	TRBV21-1	-	CASTHPGEGPDEQFF